This T cell receptor (beta chain) comes out of a study of cytotoxic CD8 clonotypes in ibrutinib-treated CLL. Study background: After median about 71 months, approximately 14 stayed in remission, about twelve progressed; responses 25 or so partial, 2 complete.

As concerns this clone: Antigen unknown.

This CDR3 has 15 residues. Germline values: CDR1 MNHNY, CDR2 SVGAGI (reference sequence). V lost 2 bases and J lost 1, with 11 bases in between. Libraries were prepared by immunoSEQ multiplex PCR; TCRdb keeps only in-frame clonotypes and omits some of them. Of about 97,000 clones detected, 78% appear once; the ten largest clones hold 32%. Study-wide points: Under therapy, public clonotypes either contracted or stayed stable, and they were uncommon. The study found clonality rose at ibrutinib response, then fell toward baseline at progression. Clonality measured at baseline exceeded age-matched healthy donors, tracking circulating CD8+ T-cell counts.

This receptor was taken from a human donor with chronic lymphocytic leukemia. The input for sequencing was PBMCs, taken after 12 months of ibrutinib treatment. The rearrangement links TRBV6-6 to TRBJ1-2; no clear D gene. The CDR3 protein is CASSYGGSLNYGYTF. The CDR3, as DNA: TGTGCCAGCAGTTACGGAGGTTCACTTAACTATGGCTACACCTTC.